Listed below are T cell receptor beta chains from one sample, sequenced in a study of cytomegalovirus exposure and HLA in healthy donors. Libraries were prepared by immunoSEQ multiplex PCR; TCRdb keeps only in-frame clonotypes and omits some of them. The sample lists 120,000 to 150,000 clones, about 80% occurring once. The sequencing input was PBMCs. The source of these receptors is a man aged 40-55 years in good health and CMV-seropositive. Each CDR3 is given with its conserved first and last residue. The D gene is left open where the match is weak.

len,v_gene,d_gene,CDR3aa
14,TRBV19,TRBD1,CASSTGTEAQTQYF
15,TRBV5-1,-,CASSMRPTGVYEQYF
15,TRBV6-5,TRBD2,CASSYSAGGAYEQYF
16,TRBV27,TRBD1,CASSPYDRAEDEKLFF
14,TRBV5-1,TRBD1,CASSKRQGPYEQYF
13,TRBV19,TRBD1,CASSPGGRYEQYF
13,TRBV13,TRBD1,CASSSADRGLQYF
17,TRBV4-2,TRBD1,CASSQKGQVLSNQPQHF
14,TRBV10-3,TRBD1,CAINPRGQGYEQYF
13,TRBV7-7,-,CASSLDSFGEQFF
14,TRBV4-1,TRBD1,CASSQQGVYTEAFF
12,TRBV13,-,CASSEHEDEQYF